The sequence of this T cell receptor beta chain was determined in a study of blood T cells in healthy people across ages. The study's findings and limits: Older age coincided with a roughly linear decline in TCR beta diversity per million T cells.

Worth noting for this clonotype: Its antigen is still unknown.

Combining a sample-barcoded 5' primer with a J-beta primer mix, a second PCR ran for roughly 7 to 11 cycles. All cDNA molecules were each tagged by a template-switch adaptor with 12 random nucleotides. TCRdb called the 5' RACE reads again in MiXCR, with one record for every CDR3 protein. Here the sample spans about 290,000 distinct CDR3 sequences, roughly 26% being singletons. The TCR originated in a woman in her 70s in good health. The sample was blood.

In DNA, the CDR3 is TGTGCCAGCAGCCGTCAGGGGGAAGAGACCCAGTACTTC. It yields the protein CASSRQGEETQYF. V and J are TRBV7-9 and TRBJ2-5, with 7 bases that match TRBD1. Germline V gene lookup returns CDR1 SEHNR and CDR2 FQNEAQ (reference sequence). The CDR3 has 13 amino acids. V was pared by 5 bases and J by 3 bases, with 3 bases of the junction left unmatched.